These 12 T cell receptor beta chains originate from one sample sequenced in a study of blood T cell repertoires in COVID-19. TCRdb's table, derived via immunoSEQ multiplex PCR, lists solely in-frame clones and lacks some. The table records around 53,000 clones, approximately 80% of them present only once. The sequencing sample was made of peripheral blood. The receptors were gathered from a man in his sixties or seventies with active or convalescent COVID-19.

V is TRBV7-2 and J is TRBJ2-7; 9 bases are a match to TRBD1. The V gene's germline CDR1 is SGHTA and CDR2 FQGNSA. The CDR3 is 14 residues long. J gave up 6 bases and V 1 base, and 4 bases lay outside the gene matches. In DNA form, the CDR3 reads TGTGCCAGCAGCTTAGAGGGACAGGGCCTCGAGCAGTACTTC. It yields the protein CASSLEGQGLEQYF.

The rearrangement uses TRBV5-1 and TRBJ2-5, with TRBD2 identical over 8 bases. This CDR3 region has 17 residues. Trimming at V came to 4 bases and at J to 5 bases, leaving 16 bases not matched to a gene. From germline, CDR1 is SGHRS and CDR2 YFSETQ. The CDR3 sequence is CASSPGGSGGLEETQYF. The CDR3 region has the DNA TGCGCCAGCAGCCCGGGCGGTTCGGGAGGGCTGGAGGAGACCCAGTACTTC.

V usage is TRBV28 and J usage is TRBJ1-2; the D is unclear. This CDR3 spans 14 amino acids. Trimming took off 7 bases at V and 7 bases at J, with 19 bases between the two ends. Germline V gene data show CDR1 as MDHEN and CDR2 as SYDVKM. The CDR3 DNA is TGTGCCAGCACACCCCGGGCCGGGGAGGGTGGCTACACCTTC. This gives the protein CASTPRAGEGGYTF.

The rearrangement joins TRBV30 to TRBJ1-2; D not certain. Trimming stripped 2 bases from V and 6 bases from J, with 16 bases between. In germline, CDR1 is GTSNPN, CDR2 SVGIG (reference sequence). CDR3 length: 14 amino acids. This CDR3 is CAWSSRGSDNGYTF. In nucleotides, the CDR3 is TGTGCCTGGAGTTCTCGGGGATCCGATAATGGCTACACCTTC.

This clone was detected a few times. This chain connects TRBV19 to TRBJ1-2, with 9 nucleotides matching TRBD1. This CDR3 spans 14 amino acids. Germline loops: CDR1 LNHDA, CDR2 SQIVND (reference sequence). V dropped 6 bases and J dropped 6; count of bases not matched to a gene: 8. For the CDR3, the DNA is TGTGCCAGTAGCGGGACAGGGTTTGTGCATGGCTACACCTTC. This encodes CASSGTGFVHGYTF.

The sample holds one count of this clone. Here the CDR3 DNA reads TGTGCCAGCAGCCCACAGGGAGTCACCGGGGAGCTGTTTTTT. It yields the protein CASSPQGVTGELFF. The chain is built from TRBV7-3 and TRBJ2-2; TRBD1 is a possible D gene (6 bases). V was cut by 5 bases and J by 4 bases, with 11 bases left in between. Germline V lookup: CDR1 SGHTA, CDR2 FQGTGA. This CDR3 comprises 14 residues. The entire variable domain, with the rest obtained from reference TRBV7-3 and TRBJ2-2, is as follows: GAGVSQTPSNKVTEKGKYVELRCDPISGHTALYWYRQSLGQGPEFLIYFQGTGAADDSGLPNDRFFAVRPEGSVSTLKIQRTERGDSAVYLCASSPQGVTGELFFGEGSRLTVL.

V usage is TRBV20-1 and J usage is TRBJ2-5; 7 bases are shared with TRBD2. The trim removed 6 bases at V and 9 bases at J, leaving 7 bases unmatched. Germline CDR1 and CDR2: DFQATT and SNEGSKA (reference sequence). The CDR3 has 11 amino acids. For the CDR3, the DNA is TGCAGTGCGCCCCGGGGGGAGCCCCAGTACTTC. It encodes CSAPRGEPQYF.

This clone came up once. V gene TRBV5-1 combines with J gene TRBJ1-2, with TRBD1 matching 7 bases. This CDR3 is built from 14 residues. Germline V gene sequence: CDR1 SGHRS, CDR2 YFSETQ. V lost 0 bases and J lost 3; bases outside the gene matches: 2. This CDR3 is CASSLAGQDYGYTF. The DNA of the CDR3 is TGCGCCAGCAGCTTGGCAGGACAGGACTATGGCTACACCTTC.

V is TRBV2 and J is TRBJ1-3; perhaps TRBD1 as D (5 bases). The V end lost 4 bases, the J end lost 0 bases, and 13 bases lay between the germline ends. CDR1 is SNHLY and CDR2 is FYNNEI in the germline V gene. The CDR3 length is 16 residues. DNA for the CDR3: TGTGCCAGCAGTGGACAAGACAGCTACTCTGGAAACACCATATATTTT. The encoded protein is CASSGQDSYSGNTIYF.

For the CDR3, the DNA is TGTGCCAGCAGTTTACAGGGGGCGGATGAGTCGAACTATGGCTACACCTTC. It encodes CASSLQGADESNYGYTF. J is TRBJ1-2 and V is TRBV28; the match to TRBD1 covers 8 bases. CDR3 length: 17 residues. Looked up from germline, CDR1 is MDHEN and CDR2 is SYDVKM. With 2 bases clipped from V and 2 bases from J, the junction kept 10 bases outside the gene matches.

CDR3 sequence: CASIWRGPSPETQYF. DNA for the CDR3: TGTGCCAGCATTTGGCGGGGGCCATCCCCAGAGACCCAGTACTTC. V is TRBV2 and J is TRBJ2-5; the D gene is possibly TRBD2 (7 bases). The germline CDR1 and CDR2 sequences are SNHLY and FYNNEI. V was trimmed by 7 bases and J by 4 bases, leaving 19 bases between them. The CDR3 runs 15 residues. The full variable domain, completed using reference TRBV2 and TRBJ2-5, is EPEVTQTPSHQVTQMGQEVILRCVPISNHLYFYWYRQILGQKVEFLVSFYNNEISEKSEIFDDQFSVERPDGSNFTLKIRSTKLEDSAMYFCASIWRGPSPETQYFGPGTRLLVL.

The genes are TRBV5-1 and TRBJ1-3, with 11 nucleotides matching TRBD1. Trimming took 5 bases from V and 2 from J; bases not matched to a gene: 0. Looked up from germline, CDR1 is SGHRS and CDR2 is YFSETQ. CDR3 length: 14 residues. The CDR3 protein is CASRGQGAGNTIYF. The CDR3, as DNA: TGCGCCAGCAGGGGACAGGGGGCTGGAAACACCATATATTTT.